Listed below are T cell receptor beta chains from one sample, sequenced in a study of blood T cell repertoires in COVID-19. Produced via immunoSEQ multiplex PCR; TCRdb's table is partial and in-frame only. The data contain 200,000 to 300,000 clones, about nine tenths of them singletons. Sample: peripheral blood. The receptors here all came from a man aged 30 to 45 with COVID-19, enrolled during active disease. Both conserved end residues are part of each CDR3. The D gene is left open where the match is weak. Size values are once, few and many counts, or a class for expanded clones, and some rows have none.

abundance,d_gene,j_gene,v_gene,CDR3aa,CDR3nt
-,-,TRBJ1-4,TRBV1,CTSDRDNEKLFF,TGCACCAGCGACAGGGATAATGAAAAACTGTTTTTT
-,TRBD1,TRBJ2-1,TRBV24-1,CATSDYPGQGANEQFF,TGTGCCACCAGTGACTATCCGGGACAGGGGGCGAATGAGCAGTTCTTC
-,TRBD1,TRBJ2-5,TRBV10-3,CAISENTGTGRPQETQYF,TGTGCCATCAGTGAAAATACCGGGACAGGGAGACCCCAAGAGACCCAGTACTTC
-,-,TRBJ1-2,TRBV9,CASSVGVDYGYTF,TGTGCCAGCAGCGTAGGAGTGGACTATGGCTACACCTTC
-,-,TRBJ2-1,TRBV7-7,CASSLGGAHNEQFF,TGTGCCAGCAGCCTGGGTGGGGCGCACAATGAGCAGTTCTTC
-,-,TRBJ2-2,TRBV21-1,CARRGHLGGELFF,TGTGCCAGGAGGGGACACCTCGGCGGGGAGCTGTTTTTT
-,-,TRBJ2-7,TRBV9,CASSPSGDLSYEQYF,TGTGCCAGCAGCCCCAGTGGGGACTTATCCTACGAGCAGTACTTC
once,-,TRBJ1-6,TRBV5-1,CASSLDKSPLHF,TGCGCCAGCAGCTTGGACAAATCACCCCTCCACTTT
-,TRBD1,TRBJ2-7,TRBV14,CASSREGQESYEQYF,TGTGCCAGCAGCCGAGAGGGACAGGAGTCCTACGAGCAGTACTTC
-,-,TRBJ1-1,TRBV4-2,CASSHPLQVMNTEAFF,TGTGCCAGCAGCCACCCTCTGCAGGTAATGAACACTGAAGCTTTCTTT
-,-,TRBJ1-1,TRBV9,CASSVGAAGNTEAFF,TGTGCCAGCAGCGTAGGGGCAGCAGGGAACACTGAAGCTTTCTTT
-,-,TRBJ1-1,TRBV7-2,CASSPQGWVTEAFF,TGTGCCAGCAGCCCCCAGGGATGGGTCACTGAAGCTTTCTTT
-,-,TRBJ1-5,TRBV7-2,CASSRHVDSNQPQHF,TGTGCCAGCAGCAGACACGTAGATAGCAATCAGCCCCAGCATTTT
-,-,TRBJ2-5,TRBV27,CVFSATGEGDQETQYF,TGTGTCTTCTCGGCCACCGGCGAGGGGGATCAAGAGACCCAGTACTTC
-,-,TRBJ1-1,TRBV5-1,CASSRGSTEAFF,TGCGCCAGCAGCCGCGGGAGCACTGAAGCTTTCTTT
-,TRBD1,TRBJ2-7,TRBV19,CASSNSFDRGRTEQYF,TGTGCCAGTAGCAACTCCTTCGATAGGGGGCGAACCGAGCAGTACTTC
-,TRBD2,TRBJ2-1,TRBV25-1,CASEPAGAGEYNEQFF,TGTGCCAGCGAGCCAGCGGGCGCGGGGGAGTACAATGAGCAGTTCTTC
-,-,TRBJ1-1,TRBV11-2,CASSFSGGLNTEAFF,TGTGCCAGCAGCTTCTCCGGGGGGTTGAACACTGAAGCTTTCTTT
-,TRBD1,TRBJ1-2,TRBV14,CASSVRTGYYGYTF,TGTGCCAGCAGCGTGCGGACAGGCTACTATGGCTACACCTTC
once,-,TRBJ2-7,TRBV7-2,CASSNPRTVTSYEQYF,TGTGCCAGCAGCAATCCACGGACAGTTACCTCCTACGAGCAGTACTTC
-,TRBD2,TRBJ2-5,TRBV6-1,CASSEVGGAGTQETQYF,TGTGCCAGCAGTGAAGTGGGGGGAGCGGGGACCCAAGAGACCCAGTACTTC
-,TRBD1,TRBJ1-1,TRBV2,CASGSRSGTGNTEAFF,TGTGCCAGCGGCTCACGTTCCGGGACAGGGAACACTGAAGCTTTCTTT
-,TRBD2,TRBJ2-7,TRBV3-1/TRBV3-2,CASSLTTGGPSYEQYF,TGTGCCAGCAGCCTCACCACGGGGGGGCCGTCCTACGAGCAGTACTTC
-,-,TRBJ2-3,TRBV21-1,CASSIPLGGTQYF,TGTGCCAGCAGCATTCCGTTGGGAGGAACGCAGTATTTT
few,TRBD2,TRBJ2-5,TRBV24-1,CATLAANQETQYF,TGTGCCACCCTAGCGGCCAACCAAGAGACCCAGTACTTC
-,-,TRBJ1-4,TRBV18,CASSPRQQGDFEKLFF,TGTGCCAGCTCACCACGGCAACAGGGTGATTTTGAAAAACTGTTTTTT
-,TRBD1,TRBJ1-2,TRBV6-4,CASRPGQGYGYTF,TGTGCCAGCAGACCGGGACAGGGTTATGGCTACACCTTC
-,-,TRBJ1-3,TRBV18,CASSPGGTGNTIYF,TGTGCCAGCTCCCCCGGGGGAACTGGAAACACCATATATTTT
-,TRBD1,TRBJ1-2,TRBV19,CASSTVGQADYGYTF,TGTGCCAGTAGTACCGTGGGACAGGCCGACTATGGCTACACCTTC
once,-,TRBJ2-1,TRBV10-2,CASERDRSSYNEQFF,TGCGCCAGCGAAAGAGACAGGAGCTCCTACAATGAGCAGTTCTTC
-,TRBD1,TRBJ1-2,TRBV19,CASSIPRQGSDYGYTF,TGTGCCAGTAGTATTCCACGACAGGGGAGCGACTATGGCTACACCTTC
-,TRBD2,TRBJ2-7,TRBV5-4,CASSLFPGTSGAEQYF,TGTGCCAGCAGCTTGTTCCCCGGGACTAGCGGGGCCGAGCAGTACTTC
-,-,TRBJ2-6,TRBV5-4,CASSPEGAGYYGANVLTF,TGTGCCAGCAGCCCCGAAGGGGCAGGGTACTATGGGGCCAACGTCCTGACTTTC
-,-,TRBJ1-4,TRBV6-5,CASSYSGALNEKLFF,TGTGCCAGCAGTTACTCGGGGGCCCTTAATGAAAAACTGTTTTTT
-,-,TRBJ1-1,TRBV2,CASSEWAGNTEAFF,TGTGCCAGCAGTGAATGGGCAGGAAACACTGAAGCTTTCTTT
-,TRBD1,TRBJ1-4,TRBV5-1,CASSRDRGQNEKLFF,TGCGCCAGCTCCCGGGACAGGGGACAAAATGAAAAACTGTTTTTT
-,-,TRBJ1-1,TRBV7-9,CASSLAGGGIGLTEAFF,TGTGCCAGCAGCTTAGCCGGAGGAGGGATAGGGCTCACTGAAGCTTTCTTT
-,TRBD1,TRBJ1-1,TRBV18,CASSPSSGQAEAFF,TGTGCCAGCTCCCCATCCTCTGGACAGGCTGAAGCTTTCTTT
-,-,TRBJ1-3,TRBV9,CASSVGPEQRNTIYF,TGTGCCAGCAGCGTAGGGCCTGAACAGAGAAACACCATATATTTT
once,TRBD1,TRBJ2-7,TRBV6-5,CASSQSGGYEQYF,TGTGCCAGCAGTCAGTCAGGGGGCTACGAGCAGTACTTC
-,-,TRBJ1-1,TRBV6-5,CASRKGGINTEAFF,TGTGCCAGCAGAAAGGGGGGGATCAACACTGAAGCTTTCTTT
once,-,TRBJ1-4,TRBV5-1,CASAPTGGTNEKLFF,TGCGCCAGCGCCCCCACCGGAGGGACTAATGAAAAACTGTTTTTT
-,-,TRBJ2-1,TRBV5-1,CASSLGASSYNEQFF,TGCGCCAGCAGCTTGGGGGCAAGCTCCTACAATGAGCAGTTCTTC
-,-,TRBJ2-2,TRBV7-9,CASRKPGTLSSELFF,TGTGCCAGCAGGAAACCCGGGACTCTTTCCTCGGAGCTGTTTTTT
-,-,TRBJ1-6,TRBV21-1,CASSKELRQGVGSPLHF,TGTGCCAGCAGCAAAGAGTTGAGACAGGGGGTGGGATCACCCCTCCACTTT
-,-,TRBJ2-7,TRBV3-1/TRBV3-2,CASSRSSYEQYF,TGTGCCAGCAGCCGGAGCTCCTACGAGCAGTACTTC
-,TRBD2,TRBJ2-7,TRBV27,CASSFGGVGYEQYF,TGTGCCAGCAGTTTTGGGGGGGTCGGGTACGAGCAGTACTTC
-,-,TRBJ1-6,TRBV21-1,CASSSPGQGHSPLHF,TGTGCCAGCAGCTCACCGGGACAGGGCCATTCACCCCTCCACTTT
-,-,TRBJ1-3,TRBV6-1,CASSEGANSGNTIYF,TGTGCCAGCAGTGAGGGGGCCAACTCCGGAAACACCATATATTTT
-,TRBD1,TRBJ1-1,TRBV10-3,CAISDGTANTEAFF,TGTGCCATCAGTGACGGGACAGCGAACACTGAAGCTTTCTTT
-,TRBD2,TRBJ2-3,TRBV2,CASSEVGGGTDTQYF,TGTGCCAGCAGTGAGGTGGGGGGGGGCACAGATACGCAGTATTTT
-,-,TRBJ2-1,TRBV3-1/TRBV3-2,CASSQDMGASYNEQFF,TGTGCCAGCAGCCAAGATATGGGGGCTTCCTACAATGAGCAGTTCTTC
-,TRBD2,TRBJ2-1,TRBV19,CASSYAGSSGGAYEQFF,TGTGCCAGTAGTTATGCCGGATCTAGCGGGGGGGCATATGAGCAGTTCTTC
-,-,TRBJ1-3,TRBV6-1,CASSERTASGNTIYF,TGTGCCAGCAGTGAACGCACAGCCTCTGGAAACACCATATATTTT
-,TRBD1,TRBJ1-1,TRBV5-1,CASSSTGAITEAFF,TGCGCCAGCAGCTCGACAGGGGCGATCACTGAAGCTTTCTTT
-,TRBD1,TRBJ1-3,TRBV3-1/TRBV3-2,CASSNRGSGNTIYF,TGTGCCAGCAGTAACAGGGGATCTGGAAACACCATATATTTT
once,TRBD1,TRBJ1-6,TRBV5-4,CASSQGQGRTRSPLHF,TGTGCCAGCAGCCAAGGACAGGGGAGGACTCGGTCACCCCTCCACTTT
-,-,TRBJ2-3,TRBV4-1,CASSQNRGASDTQYF,TGCGCCAGCAGCCAAAACCGGGGGGCCTCAGATACGCAGTATTTT
-,TRBD1,TRBJ1-2,TRBV30,CACTGTGIGYTF,TGTGCCTGCACCGGGACAGGGATCGGCTACACCTTC
-,-,TRBJ1-1,TRBV27,CASSLLYRLNTEAFF,TGTGCCAGCAGTTTACTGTACAGGTTGAACACTGAAGCTTTCTTT